This T cell receptor (beta chain) was recovered during a study of cytomegalovirus exposure and HLA in healthy donors. Although they were nominally healthy when sampled, donors likely had unrecorded immune exposures. PCR was performed using 60 Vbeta and 13 Jbeta primers. Produced via immunoSEQ multiplex PCR; TCRdb's table is partial and in-frame only. The sample includes fewer than 150,000 clones, about three quarters of them seen just once. Sequencing used PBMCs. This sequence originates from a man aged 35-49 years in good health and CMV-seropositive.

CDR3 DNA sequence: TGTGCCTGGAGTGCGAAGGGGGTGCAGCCCCAGCATTTT. Protein sequence: CAWSAKGVQPQHF. This chain connects TRBV30 to TRBJ1-5, with D maybe TRBD1 (6 bases). Looked up from germline, CDR1 is GTSNPN and CDR2 is SVGIG (reference sequence). Trimming pared 1 base from V and 7 bases from J, leaving 11 bases between. The CDR3 has 13 amino acids.